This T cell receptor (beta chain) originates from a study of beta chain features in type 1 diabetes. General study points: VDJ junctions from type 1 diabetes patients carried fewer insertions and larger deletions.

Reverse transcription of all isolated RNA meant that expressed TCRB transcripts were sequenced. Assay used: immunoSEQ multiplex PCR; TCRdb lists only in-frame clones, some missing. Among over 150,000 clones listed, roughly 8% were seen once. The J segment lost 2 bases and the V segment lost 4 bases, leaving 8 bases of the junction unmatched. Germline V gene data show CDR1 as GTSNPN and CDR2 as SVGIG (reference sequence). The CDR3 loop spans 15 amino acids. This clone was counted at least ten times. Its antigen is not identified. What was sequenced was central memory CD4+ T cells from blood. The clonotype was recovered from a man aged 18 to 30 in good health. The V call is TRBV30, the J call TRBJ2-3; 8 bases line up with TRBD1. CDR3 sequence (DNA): TGTGCCTGGACCTACGGGGACAGGTTCACAGATACGCAGTATTTT. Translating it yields CAWTYGDRFTDTQYF.